Reported below is one T cell receptor beta chain. Its target is not known. CDR1 is DFQATT and CDR2 is SNEGSKA in the germline V gene (reference sequence). The CDR3 is 14 amino acids. With 3 bases clipped from V and 6 bases from J, the junction kept 5 bases outside the gene matches. TCRdb re-analysed the reads in MiXCR, keeping a single row per CDR3 protein. The table has roughly 570,000 distinct CDR3 sequences, roughly 42% seen once. The sample comes from a study of T cell repertoires in cytomegalovirus infection. The chain links TRBV20-1 to TRBJ2-3; 11 positions match TRBD2. The receptor comes from a human donor in good health (CMV status not recorded). Some clones in this sample may be carry-over from other donors' samples. The sequencing used cultured PBMCs, collected from culture after CMV antigen stimulation. The chain's CDR3 is CSARVAGGPDTQYF. The CDR3 DNA reads as TGCAGTGCTAGGGTAGCGGGGGGGCCGGATACGCAGTATTTT.